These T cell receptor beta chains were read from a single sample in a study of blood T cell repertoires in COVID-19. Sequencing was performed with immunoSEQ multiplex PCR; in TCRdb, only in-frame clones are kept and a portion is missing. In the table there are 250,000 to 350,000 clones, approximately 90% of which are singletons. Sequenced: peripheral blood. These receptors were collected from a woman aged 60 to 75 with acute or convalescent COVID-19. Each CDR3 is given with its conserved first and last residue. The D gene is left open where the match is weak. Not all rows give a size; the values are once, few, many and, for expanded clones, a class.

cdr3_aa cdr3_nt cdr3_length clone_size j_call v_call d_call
CASSVGGAGDPYEQYF TGTGCCAGCAGCGTAGGAGGAGCCGGGGATCCCTACGAGCAGTACTTC 16 . TRBJ2-7 TRBV9 .
CASKGPGELFF TGTGCCAGCAAGGGGCCCGGGGAGCTGTTTTTT 11 . TRBJ2-2 TRBV25-1 .
CASSLFESTEAFF TGTGCCAGCAGCTTATTCGAGAGCACTGAAGCTTTCTTT 13 . TRBJ1-1 TRBV7-3 .
CASSPQGKTEAFF TGTGCCAGCAGCCCGCAGGGGAAAACTGAAGCTTTCTTT 13 . TRBJ1-1 TRBV6-5 .
CASSRGLAGASYTDTQYF TGTGCCAGCAGCCGGGGACTAGCGGGGGCCTCCTACACAGATACGCAGTATTTT 18 . TRBJ2-3 TRBV3-1/TRBV3-2 TRBD2
CASSVDRDSNQPQHF TGTGCCAGCAGCGTAGACAGGGATAGCAATCAGCCCCAGCATTTT 15 . TRBJ1-5 TRBV2 TRBD1
CASSLRAGPEGKDTQYF TGTGCCAGCAGTTTACGAGCGGGACCAGAAGGGAAGGATACGCAGTATTTT 17 . TRBJ2-3 TRBV27 TRBD2
CASSSARTGGSEQYF TGCGCCAGCAGTTCCGCGCGGACAGGGGGATCCGAGCAGTACTTC 15 . TRBJ2-7 TRBV5-1 TRBD1
CASSMDRVGGNQPQHF TGTGCCAGCTCGATGGACAGGGTAGGGGGCAATCAGCCCCAGCATTTT 16 . TRBJ1-5 TRBV18 TRBD1
CASSILPGLAGRSSYEQYF TGTGCCAGTAGTATTTTACCGGGACTAGCGGGGCGGAGCTCCTACGAGCAGTACTTC 19 . TRBJ2-7 TRBV19 TRBD2
CASVRGGNTGELFF TGTGCCAGCGTAAGGGGCGGCAACACCGGGGAGCTGTTTTTT 14 once TRBJ2-2 TRBV7-2 .
CASSDRQGAPPPTSEQFF TGTGCCAGCAGTGACAGACAGGGAGCACCCCCCCCCACGAGTGAGCAGTTCTTC 18 . TRBJ2-1 TRBV6-1 TRBD1
CASKRGNMNTEAFF TGTGCCAGCAAGAGGGGGAACATGAACACTGAAGCTTTCTTT 14 . TRBJ1-1 TRBV7-2 .
CASSLGATGSHHF TGTGCCAGCAGTTTAGGAGCAACAGGATCTCACCACTTT 13 . TRBJ1-6 TRBV12-3/TRBV12-4 .
CASRERPGDGGYTF TGTGCCAGCAGGGAGAGACCAGGGGATGGGGGCTACACCTTC 14 . TRBJ1-2 TRBV2 .
CASSSAGGLADTQYF TGTGCCAGCTCATCAGCGGGGGGGCTTGCAGATACGCAGTATTTT 15 once TRBJ2-3 TRBV18 TRBD2
CASSQDLIGELFF TGTGCCAGCAGCCAAGATCTTATCGGGGAGCTGTTTTTT 13 . TRBJ2-2 TRBV4-2 .
CASSHLSSHTGELFF TGTGCCAGCAGCCACCTAAGTAGCCACACCGGGGAGCTGTTTTTT 15 . TRBJ2-2 TRBV3-1/TRBV3-2 .
CASRPAEPRNTEAFF TGTGCCAGCAGGCCGGCCGAACCTAGGAACACTGAAGCTTTCTTT 15 . TRBJ1-1 TRBV2 .
CASSLGQGSMHEQYF TGCGCCAGCAGCTTGGGACAGGGATCGATGCACGAGCAGTACTTC 15 . TRBJ2-7 TRBV5-1 TRBD1
CASSLTGSPEAFF TGTGCCAGCAGCCTGACAGGGTCCCCTGAAGCTTTCTTT 13 . TRBJ1-1 TRBV7-9 TRBD1
CASSPQGAANEKLFF TGTGCCAGCTCACCACAGGGGGCAGCTAATGAAAAACTGTTTTTT 15 . TRBJ1-4 TRBV18 TRBD1
CASSQKTDRATEKLFF TGTGCCAGCTCACAGAAGACAGACAGGGCGACTGAAAAACTGTTTTTT 16 once TRBJ1-4 TRBV18 TRBD1
CASRPNRAGNYGYTF TGTGCCAGCAGACCTAACAGGGCCGGTAACTATGGCTACACCTTC 15 once TRBJ1-2 TRBV27 .
CASSLTQTGEQPQHF TGTGCCAGTAGCCTTACCCAAACAGGGGAGCAGCCCCAGCATTTT 15 . TRBJ1-5 TRBV19 TRBD1
CAWRFDRGYTEAFF TGTGCCTGGAGATTCGACAGGGGGTACACTGAAGCTTTCTTT 14 . TRBJ1-1 TRBV30 TRBD1
CASSSRDKSSYEQYF TGTGCCAGCAGCTCCCGGGACAAAAGCTCCTACGAGCAGTACTTC 15 . TRBJ2-7 TRBV19 .
CASSFPTGGGTDTQYF TGTGCCAGCAGCTTCCCGACAGGGGGGGGTACAGATACGCAGTATTTT 16 . TRBJ2-3 TRBV5-6 TRBD1
CASSGGTGGKGYTF TGTGCCAGCAGTGGCGGGACAGGGGGCAAAGGCTACACCTTC 14 . TRBJ1-2 TRBV9 TRBD1
CASSIQGGGQPQHF TGTGCCAGTAGTATCCAAGGGGGGGGTCAGCCCCAGCATTTT 14 few TRBJ1-5 TRBV19 .
CASSLTPSGPTYEQYF TGTGCCAGCAGCTTAACCCCGAGCGGGCCTACCTACGAGCAGTACTTC 16 . TRBJ2-7 TRBV7-3 .
CASSLGQTANTEAFF TGTGCCAGCAGTTTAGGGCAGACCGCGAACACTGAAGCTTTCTTT 15 . TRBJ1-1 TRBV27 .
CASRTGVRSTEAFF TGTGCCAGCAGGACTGGAGTCCGGAGCACTGAAGCTTTCTTT 14 . TRBJ1-1 TRBV28 .
CASSFVGGTEAFF TGTGCCAGCAGCTTTGTGGGAGGGACTGAAGCTTTCTTT 13 . TRBJ1-1 TRBV5-5 .
CASSPSAGDTYNEQFF TGTGCCAGCAGCCCAAGCGCGGGAGACACCTACAATGAGCAGTTCTTC 16 . TRBJ2-1 TRBV7-3 TRBD2
CASSLGLAGWSSYNEQFF TGTGCCAGCAGTCTAGGACTAGCGGGATGGAGCTCCTACAATGAGCAGTTCTTC 18 . TRBJ2-1 TRBV7-2 TRBD2
CASNEAGTTDTQYF TGTGCCAGCAATGAAGCGGGGACCACAGATACGCAGTATTTT 14 . TRBJ2-3 TRBV25-1 TRBD2